This TCR beta chain was identified during a study of blood T cell repertoires in COVID-19. The CDR3 covers 15 residues. The V and J ends lost 5 bases and 2 bases respectively, with 13 bases between them. Germline assignment: CDR1 SNHLY and CDR2 FYNNEI. The repertoire was sequenced with immunoSEQ multiplex PCR; TCRdb's copy has only in-frame clones and lacks some. The repertoire consists of 120,000 to 150,000 clones, with around three quarters occurring once and the leading ten covering roughly 3.4%. The source of this sequence is a man aged 60-69 years with acute or convalescent COVID-19. What was sequenced was peripheral blood. This chain joins TRBV2 and TRBJ2-1; D might be TRBD2 (6 bases). The CDR3, as DNA: TGTGCCAGCAGTTCGACTAGAGGCGCCTACAATGAGCAGTTCTTC. This codes for CASSSTRGAYNEQFF.